The clone carrying this T cell receptor beta chain came up many times. The V end was cut by 6 bases, the J end by 5 bases, with 22 bases between. The CDR3 has 16 residues. This sample was taken from a study of HIV-infected children after antiretroviral therapy interruption. A 3' RACE protocol on RNA, with unique molecular identifiers, produced the TCR library. TCRdb independently ran MiXCR on the 3' RACE reads; one entry per CDR3 protein. The sample has 90,000 or so distinct CDR3 sequences; roughly 6.7% are singletons. Stated treatment: PENTA 11 planned treatment interruption arm or continuous ART arm. Naive CD4+ CD45RA+ CD45RO- T cells were sorted from thawed PBMCs.

Sequenced material: CD45RA+ CD4+ T cells from PBMCs, pooled from several time points, taken from a donor given antiretroviral therapy, either interrupted or continuous. Sample subset: naive CD4+ CD45RA+ CD45RO- T cells. The chain has TRBV12-3 or TRBV12-4 and TRBJ1-1, with D perhaps matching TRBD1 (5 bases). This clonotype originated in a pool of human donors with HIV. CDR3 protein: CASRTYGTPKDTEAFF. CDR3 bases: TGTGCCAGCAGGACATACGGGACTCCGAAAGATACTGAAGCTTTCTTT.